This T cell receptor (beta chain) emerged from a study of T cells in tumors after PD-1 blockade. General study findings and limits: Some novel exhausted tumor clones appeared in pre-treatment blood, suggesting peripheral recruitment.

This CDR3 is built from 13 residues. V lost 5 bases and J 8 bases, leaving 12 bases between the germline ends. Germline V gene sequence: CDR1 LGHDT, CDR2 YNNKEL (reference sequence). A remark on this clone: What it binds is unknown.

Profiling relied on immunoSEQ multiplex PCR, and the TCRdb table lists in-frame clones only, not all of them. The sample records 55,000 to 70,000 clones, around four fifths being singletons. This rearrangement joins TRBV3-1 (or the pseudogene TRBV3-2) to TRBJ1-4; D possibly corresponds to TRBD1 (5 bases). Sequences were derived from PBMCs, sampled before anti-PD-1 treatment. This clonotype was obtained from a human donor with basal cell carcinoma. In DNA form, the CDR3 reads TGTGCCAGCAGCTCAGGGTATGTCGAAAAACTGTTTTTT. This encodes CASSSGYVEKLFF.